This T cell receptor beta chain was obtained from a study of T cell repertoires in cytomegalovirus infection. This CDR3 has 15 amino acids. V lost 4 bases, J lost 1 base, and 14 bases lay in between. Germline CDR1 and CDR2: SGHNT and YYREEE (reference sequence). In this sample, this clonotype turned up a few times. The antigen remains unidentified. Each CDR3 protein gets one entry after TCRdb re-called the reads with MiXCR. Altogether about a million distinct CDR3 sequences are present, about 33% being singletons, with the ten largest covering about an eighth. Sequencing was performed on cultured CD8+ T cells from PBMCs, taken from culture after CMV antigen stimulation. This rearrangement joins TRBV5-4 to TRBJ1-1; TRBD1 might be the D (6 bases). The TCR originated in a human donor in good health (CMV status not recorded). Some clones in this sample may be carry-over from other donors' samples. The CDR3 reads CASSRRDTWNTEAFF. For the CDR3, the DNA is TGTGCCAGCAGCCGTCGGGACACCTGGAACACTGAAGCTTTCTTT.